This TCR beta chain derives from a study of T cell changes during pregnancy in multiple sclerosis. Germline loops: CDR1 SGDLS, CDR2 YYNGEE. The CDR3 has 13 amino acids. The V and J ends lost 6 bases and 1 base, in that order; junction bases with no gene match: 3. Profiled with immunoSEQ multiplex PCR; TCRdb holds only in-frame clones, not every one. Here the sample spans roughly 90,000 clones, 80% to 95% being singletons. The J gene is TRBJ2-5, the V gene TRBV9, with 7 bases fitting TRBD1. The source was peripheral blood, collected before pregnancy. This TCR derives from a female donor with multiple sclerosis, enrolled in a pregnancy study. The DNA for the CDR3 is TGTGCCAGCAACCGGGACAGCCAAGAGACCCAGTACTTC. This encodes CASNRDSQETQYF.